This is a list of T cell receptor beta chains from one sample in a study of metastatic and nonmetastatic thyroid tumors. TCRdb reprocessed the PCR reads via MiXCR. The sample consists of tens of thousands of clones, roughly a fifth of them appearing once. Sequences were obtained from blood. These receptors were taken from a male donor with papillary thyroid cancer or a benign thyroid nodule (not recorded which). Some clones in this sample may be carry-over from other donors' samples. Both conserved end residues are part of each CDR3. The D gene is left open where the match is weak. Some rows have no size entry. The others give once, few or many, or a class for an expanded clone.

v_gene	j_gene	abundance	d_gene	CDR3aa	CDR3nt
TRBV20-1	TRBJ1-6	many	NA	CSARDRGGFTSPLHF	TGCAGTGCTAGAGATCGGGGGGGATTTACTTCACCCCTCCACTTT
TRBV28	TRBJ2-2	NA	NA	CASTQGLTGELFF	TGTGCCAGCACCCAGGGACTCACCGGGGAGCTGTTTTTT
TRBV6-1	TRBJ2-7	NA	NA	CATTGYHGLYEQYF	TGTGCCACCACTGGGTACCACGGACTCTACGAGCAGTACTTC
TRBV5-6	TRBJ2-1	many	NA	CASSLKGLPRGEQFF	TGTGCCAGCAGCTTAAAGGGTCTCCCTCGAGGTGAGCAGTTCTTC
TRBV18	TRBJ1-1	NA	TRBD1	CASSPGQGGTEAFF	TGTGCCAGCTCACCCGGACAGGGAGGGACTGAAGCTTTCTTT
TRBV20-1	TRBJ1-1	many	NA	CSARDMRGNTEAFF	TGCAGTGCTAGAGATATGAGGGGGAACACTGAAGCTTTCTTT
TRBV6-2/TRBV6-3	TRBJ2-2	NA	NA	CASRAVHNYGELFF	TGTGCCAGCAGGGCTGTACATAATTACGGGGAGCTGTTTTTT
TRBV3-1	TRBJ2-7	medium-sized	NA	CASSLFSYEQYF	TGTGCCAGCAGCCTTTTCTCCTACGAGCAGTACTTC
TRBV3-1	TRBJ2-5	NA	NA	CASSHTTETQYF	TGTGCCAGCAGCCACACAACAGAGACCCAGTACTTC
TRBV6-1	TRBJ1-2	many	NA	CASSEREGSYGYTF	TGTGCCAGCAGTGAACGAGAAGGGAGTTATGGCTACACCTTC
TRBV6-1	TRBJ2-1	NA	NA	CASSDRDFSYNEQFF	TGTGCCAGCAGCGACCGGGACTTCTCCTACAATGAGCAGTTCTTC
TRBV18	TRBJ2-1	many	NA	CASSPLPVNNEQFF	TGTGCCAGCTCACCACTGCCAGTCAACAATGAGCAGTTCTTC
TRBV5-5	TRBJ1-1	many	NA	CASSFPGEVNTEAFF	TGTGCCAGCAGCTTCCCAGGGGAGGTGAACACTGAAGCTTTCTTT
TRBV6-1	TRBJ2-4	NA	NA	CASKGGGFKNIKYF	TGTGCCAGCAAAGGAGGGGGATTCAAAAACATTAAGTACTTC
TRBV28	TRBJ1-2	many	TRBD1	CASSPRDRGSYGYTF	TGTGCCAGCAGTCCCCGGGACAGGGGGTCCTATGGCTACACCTTC
TRBV29-1	TRBJ2-7	many	NA	CSARISGTAYF	TGCAGCGCGCGAATTTCCGGGACGGCGTACTTC
TRBV12-3/TRBV12-4	TRBJ1-5	NA	TRBD1	CAGSGTVSNRPQHF	TGTGCCGGCAGTGGGACAGTTAGCAATCGGCCCCAGCATTTT
TRBV11-3	TRBJ1-6	NA	NA	CASSLSADSPLHF	TGTGCCAGCAGCTTGTCAGCCGATTCACCCCTCCACTTT
TRBV28	TRBJ2-7	NA	NA	CASTWRDPYEQYF	TGTGCCAGCACCTGGCGGGACCCCTACGAGCAGTACTTC
TRBV20-1	TRBJ2-1	few	NA	CSARDLREYNEQFF	TGCAGTGCTAGAGATCTGCGGGAATACAATGAGCAGTTCTTC
TRBV27	TRBJ2-7	few	NA	CASSGCRSYEQYF	TGTGCCAGCTCAGGGTGTAGATCCTACGAGCAGTACTTC
TRBV4-3	TRBJ2-2	once	NA	CASSQDYGNTGELFF	TGCGCCAGCAGCCAAGATTACGGAAACACCGGGGAGCTGTTTTTT
TRBV6-1	TRBJ2-1	many	TRBD2	CASSVGRGGEQFF	TGTGCCAGCAGTGTCGGGCGGGGGGGTGAGCAGTTCTTC
TRBV3-1	TRBJ2-7	once	NA	CASSQARYPAGDYRGQYF	TGTGCCAGCAGCCAAGCCCGTTACCCGGCAGGGGATTATCGGGGGCAGTACTTC
TRBV5-4	TRBJ2-2	many	NA	CASSSGTPNTGELFF	TGTGCCAGCAGCTCCGGGACACCAAACACCGGGGAGCTGTTTTTT
TRBV6-1	TRBJ2-5	few	NA	CASREIATETQYF	TGTGCCAGCAGAGAGATAGCTACGGAGACCCAGTACTTC
TRBV28	TRBJ1-5	NA	NA	CVVRVNQPQHF	TGTGTCGTGAGGGTCAATCAGCCCCAGCATTTT
TRBV5-8	TRBJ1-5	many	TRBD1	CASSLRTGVLQPQHF	TGTGCCAGCAGCTTGCGGACAGGGGTTCTTCAGCCCCAGCATTTT
TRBV6-1	TRBJ1-5	medium-sized	NA	CATHPRPPYSNQPQHF	TGTGCCACCCACCCGAGGCCCCCCTATAGCAATCAGCCCCAGCATTTT
TRBV11-1	TRBJ2-3	NA	NA	CASSYSGKETDTQYF	TGTGCCAGCAGCTACTCAGGAAAGGAAACAGATACGCAGTATTTT
TRBV20-1	TRBJ1-1	many	TRBD1	CSASRHRGDTEAFF	TGCAGTGCTAGCAGACACAGGGGGGACACTGAAGCTTTCTTT
TRBV3-1	TRBJ1-6	many	NA	CASSQVQGNSPLHF	TGTGCCAGCAGCCAAGTACAGGGCAATTCACCCCTCCACTTT
TRBV27	TRBJ2-6	many	TRBD1	CASSLLQGPPSGANVLTF	TGTGCCAGCAGTTTATTACAGGGGCCGCCCTCTGGGGCCAACGTCCTGACTTTC
TRBV9	TRBJ2-7	many	NA	CASSVGIGASYEQYF	TGTGCCAGCAGCGTAGGAATAGGAGCCTCCTACGAGCAGTACTTC
TRBV29-1	TRBJ1-6	many	TRBD1	CSPEDRPYNSPLHF	TGCAGCCCCGAGGACAGGCCCTATAATTCACCCCTCCACTTT
TRBV5-1	TRBJ2-7	many	NA	CASSLGQSNEQYF	TGCGCCAGCAGCTTGGGACAGTCGAACGAGCAGTACTTC
TRBV5-4	TRBJ2-1	many	TRBD2	CASSLSGTIPTDEQFF	TGTGCCAGCAGCTTGTCCGGGACTATACCTACAGATGAGCAGTTCTTC
TRBV19	TRBJ1-2	few	NA	CASSIRQPNYGYTF	TGTGCCAGTAGTATTCGACAGCCAAACTATGGCTACACCTTC
TRBV10-1	TRBJ2-7	few	NA	CSRGGVPWEQYF	TGCTCCAGGGGGGGAGTACCGTGGGAGCAGTACTTC
TRBV6-1	TRBJ2-1	few	TRBD2	CASSDQTSGPRNEQFF	TGTGCCAGCAGCGATCAAACTAGCGGGCCACGCAATGAGCAGTTCTTC